This passage covers 7 T cell receptor beta chains from one sample sequenced in a study of T cell repertoires and leukemia-associated antigens. Each CDR3 protein is one row after TCRdb ran MiXCR on the 5' RACE reads. The repertoire has around 14,000 distinct CDR3 sequences, roughly 38% of them found once; the top ten carry around 9%. These TCRs are of unknown antigen specificity. Sequencing input: CD3+ T cells sorted from blood and cultured. Receptors originate from a female donor in good health.

The rearrangement uses TRBV6-2 or TRBV6-3 and TRBJ2-1, with D possibly TRBD2 on 5 matching bases. The CDR3 consists of 12 residues. V was trimmed by 8 bases and J by 9 bases, leaving 14 bases between them. The germline gives CDR1 MNHEY, CDR2 SVGEGT. The CDR3 loop reads CASASGNLEQFF. In nucleotides, the CDR3 is TGTGCCAGCGCCTCGGGAAACCTTGAGCAGTTCTTC.

Comment on this clonotype: An end of the junction differs from the germline gene, which may be a read error. The chain recombines TRBV6-4 with TRBJ2-2, with TRBD2 as a possible D gene (5 bases). This CDR3 region has 14 residues. Germline assignment: CDR1 MRHNA and CDR2 SNTAGT. The CDR3 sequence: CTSSDVRGTGELFF. CDR3 DNA sequence: TGTACCAGCAGTGACGTCCGGGGCACCGGGGAGCTGTTTTTT.

In the case of this clonotype: At one end the junction does not follow the germline gene, possibly because of a read error. The gene calls are TRBV7-8 and TRBJ2-1, with 7 bases aligning to TRBD2. The CDR3 is 12 residues long. CDR1 is SGHVS, CDR2 FQNEAQ, per germline. The CDR3 spells CASARLALGGTF. The CDR3 DNA reads TGTGCCAGCGCGAGACTAGCCCTTGGGGGAACCTTC. Using reference TRBV7-8 and TRBJ2-1 for the parts outside the CDR3, the full variable domain is GAGVSQSPRYKVAKRGQDVALRCDPISGHVSLFWYQQALGQGPEFLTYFQNEAQLDKSGLPSDRFFAERPEGSVSTLKIQRTQQEDSAVYLCASARLALGGTFGPGTRLTVL.

By share, this clonotype ranks as medium-sized. V usage is TRBV20-1 and J usage is TRBJ1-2; 7 nucleotides align to TRBD1. The CDR3 loop spans 14 amino acids. Germline V gene sequence: CDR1 DFQATT, CDR2 SNEGSKA (reference sequence). J lost 6 bases, V lost 1 base, and 8 bases had no gene match. In DNA, the CDR3 is TGCAGTGCTAGAGGGCAGGGGGTTGGGGATGGCTACACCTTC. Amino acid sequence: CSARGQGVGDGYTF.

The rearrangement links TRBV19 to TRBJ2-1; D is unclear. The germline V and J ends were trimmed by 6 bases and 3 bases, with 12 bases remaining between them. Germline V lookup: CDR1 LNHDA, CDR2 SQIVND (reference sequence). The CDR3 has 14 residues. CDR3 bases: TGTGCCAGTAGCTACACAAGGAACTACAATGAGCAGTTCTTC. Protein sequence: CASSYTRNYNEQFF.

This clonotype was detected ten times or more. The chain carries TRBV6-5 and TRBJ2-7; 10 positions match TRBD2. Trimming at V came to 6 bases and at J to 2 bases, leaving 4 bases not matched to a gene. CDR3 size: 14 residues. CDR1 MNHEY and CDR2 SVGAGI come from the germline V gene. CDR3 residues: CASSLAGVTYEQYF. CDR3 coding DNA: TGTGCCAGCAGCCTAGCGGGAGTGACCTACGAGCAGTACTTC.

By frequency in the sample, this clonotype is medium-sized (0.01 to 0.1%). The genes are TRBV27 and TRBJ1-2; D is uncertain. Looked up from germline, CDR1 is MNHEY and CDR2 is SMNVEV (reference sequence). V was shortened by 5 bases and J by 6 bases, with 13 bases between the two germline ends. The CDR3 contains 13 residues. The CDR3 coding sequence is TGTGCCAGCAGTGGAGGCCTCCAACATGGCTACACCTTC. Translated: CASSGGLQHGYTF.